This T cell receptor beta chain is drawn from a study of T cell responses to AZD1222 COVID-19 vaccine. Study-wide context: Second doses that came at about 4 or about 12 weeks were put together. Study results and limitations: Only 5 or 6 people who got AZD1222 tested seropositive at baseline. The sample set comprised mostly white British donors with more females, and clonal diversity was possibly underestimated.

TCRdb's copy holds only in-frame clones and misses some; the assay was immunoSEQ multiplex PCR. The table has roughly 180,000 clones, about 94% seen once. With respect to this clone: What it binds is unknown.

The clonotype comes from an adult in good health. The sequencing here drew on peripheral blood, taken on day 0 of AZD1222 vaccination.

This CDR3 is CASSLLGGTDTQYF. The CDR3 region has the DNA TGCGCCAGCAGCCTTTTGGGGGGCACAGATACGCAGTATTTT. The rearrangement links TRBV4-3 to TRBJ2-3; D could derive from TRBD1 or TRBD2 (5 bases each). This CDR3 region has 14 residues. Looked up from germline, CDR1 is LGHNA and CDR2 is YSLEER. V was cut by 4 bases and J by 1 base, with 9 bases left in between.